The T cell receptor (beta chain) under discussion was sequenced for a study of blood T cells in healthy people across ages. Germline loops: CDR1 MGHRA, CDR2 YSYEKL. The J segment lost 4 bases and the V segment lost 3 bases, leaving 9 bases of the junction unmatched. The CDR3 is 15 amino acids. The use of a sample-barcoded 5' primer and a J-beta primer mix characterized a second PCR of roughly 6 to 11 cycles. Via MiXCR, TCRdb re-called the 5' RACE reads, giving one row per CDR3 protein. The data show about 540,000 distinct CDR3 sequences, approximately 25% seen once. Isolated per sample were at least 6.5 million PBMCs. The same data also contributed to another study, on T cells of mothers and their children. That investigation notes: cDNA was synthesized from all extracted RNA at about 1.4 ug per reaction.

The chain recombines TRBV4-1 with TRBJ2-7, with 7 bases identical to TRBD2. The sequencing input was blood. The clonotype originates from a boy younger than 18 in good health. The CDR3 loop reads CASSQLRDGGYEQYF. CDR3 coding DNA: TGCGCCAGCAGCCAGCTCCGGGACGGGGGGTACGAGCAGTACTTC.